The 32 T cell receptor beta chains below all came from one sample that was sequenced in a study of blood T cells in healthy people across ages. PCR was performed a second time for roughly 7 to 12 cycles using a sample-barcoded 5' primer and a J-beta primer mix. TCRdb fed the 5' RACE reads into MiXCR, producing one record per CDR3 protein. This table holds approximately 770,000 distinct CDR3 sequences, roughly 64% found once. The sample comprised blood. The receptor source for this set is a man aged 30 to 45 in good health.

Worth noting for this clonotype: The germline gene is not matched at one end of the junction; a read error may be the cause. V is TRBV3-1 and J is TRBJ1-3, with D perhaps matching TRBD1 (5 bases). Looked up from germline, CDR1 is LGHDT and CDR2 is YNNKEL (reference sequence). The CDR3 has 11 amino acids. For the CDR3, the DNA is TGTGCCAGCAAAGGGGCGGACACCACATATTTT. Protein: CASKGADTTYF.

The gene calls are TRBV10-3 and TRBJ2-5; a weak D match, TRBD2 (5 bases). Trimming removed 2 bases at V and 11 bases at J, with 18 bases between. From germline, CDR1 is ENHRY and CDR2 SYGVKD. The CDR3 loop spans 14 amino acids. The CDR3 nucleotides read TGTGCCATCAGTGAGGCCCCGGACTTCGGGGAGCAGTACTTC. It yields the protein CAISEAPDFGEQYF.

This clonotype showed up just once. The chain carries TRBV6-6 and TRBJ2-7; 8 bases are shared with TRBD2. The germline V gene encodes CDR1 MNHNY and CDR2 SVGAGI (reference sequence). The CDR3 spans 14 residues. J lost 6 bases, V lost 6 bases, and 10 bases had no gene match. CDR3 sequence reads: CASRGRGGTGEQYF. The CDR3 coding sequence is TGTGCCAGCAGGGGACGGGGGGGGACCGGCGAGCAGTACTTC.

This clonotype was seen a handful of times. The J gene is TRBJ1-2, the V gene TRBV5-6; D is undetermined. This CDR3 spans 15 amino acids. The V gene lost 0 bases and the J gene lost 2 bases, with 11 bases spanning the gap. Per the germline V gene, CDR1 is SGHDT and CDR2 is YYEEEE. The DNA of the CDR3 is TGTGCCAGCAGCTTGGCCGGGATCGCGAACTATGGCTACACCTTC. It encodes CASSLAGIANYGYTF.

CDR3 region: CASSHDSTNEQYF. CDR3 in DNA: TGCGCCAGCAGCCACGACAGTACCAACGAGCAGTACTTC. This chain connects TRBV5-1 to TRBJ2-5, with D perhaps matching TRBD1 (5 bases). The J call may be faulty, since TRBJ2-7 better matches the DNA end. The V gene's germline CDR1 is SGHRS and CDR2 YFSETQ. The CDR3 has 13 residues.

This clonotype has more than one count but fewer than ten. The chain uses TRBV20-1 and TRBJ2-3, with 10 bases identical to TRBD2. The CDR3 covers 15 residues. Germline loops: CDR1 DFQATT, CDR2 SNEGSKA (reference sequence). J lost 3 bases, V lost 4 bases, and 7 bases had no gene match. The CDR3 region is CSATRTSGGTDTQYF. The CDR3, as DNA: TGCAGTGCTACCAGGACTAGCGGAGGAACAGATACGCAGTATTTT.

The chain recombines TRBV2 with TRBJ2-5; TRBD2 might be the D (6 bases). Between the trimmed V and J ends, which lost 6 bases and 7 bases, there was a span of 12 bases. The CDR3 is 12 amino acids. Germline CDR1 is SNHLY and CDR2 is FYNNEI. The CDR3 spells CASRGGAGTQYF. The DNA for the CDR3 is TGTGCCAGCAGGGGGGGTGCGGGGACCCAGTACTTC.

The genes are TRBV7-9 and TRBJ2-4, with TRBD1 identical over 9 bases. The J call may be faulty, since TRBJ2-7 better matches the DNA end. The CDR3 length is 14 residues. Germline V CDR1 and CDR2: SEHNR, FQNEAQ (reference sequence). The CDR3 DNA reads TGTGCCAGCAGCTTTAGGGACAGGGTGAACGAGCAGTACTTC. Translating gives CASSFRDRVNEQYF.

V usage is TRBV7-2 and J usage is TRBJ1-3; D is unclear. CDR3 length: 17 residues. Germline CDR1 reads SGHTA; CDR2 reads FQGNSA. V was cut by 1 base and J by 1 base, with 14 bases left in between. The CDR3 DNA reads as TGTGCCAGCAGCTTAGTTCAGCGCTCCTCTTCTGGAAACACCATATATTTT. Its translation: CASSLVQRSSSGNTIYF.

The genes are TRBV6-1 and TRBJ1-5; 7 nucleotides match TRBD1. With 6 bases clipped from V and 4 bases from J, the junction kept 6 bases outside the gene matches. Germline V gene sequence: CDR1 MNHNS, CDR2 SASEGT. The CDR3 is 14 residues long. The DNA of the CDR3 is TGTGCCAGCAGACAACAGGGGAAGAATCAGCCCCAGCATTTT. Translation gives CASRQQGKNQPQHF.

In DNA, the CDR3 is TGCAGTGCTAGAGCGCCACTAGCGCTCGAGCAGTACTTC. Amino acids: CSARAPLALEQYF. The rearrangement links TRBV20-1 to TRBJ2-5; 7 nucleotides align to TRBD2. The closer fit of TRBJ2-7 to the DNA end suggests the J call may be wrong. The CDR3 sequence is 13 residues long. Germline V lookup: CDR1 DFQATT, CDR2 SNEGSKA (reference sequence).

Remarks on this clonotype: The junction does not match germline at one end; this may be a read error. The CDR3 spells CVSSLTGTVSQETQYF. The CDR3 DNA reads as TGTGTCAGCAGCTTAACAGGGACGGTCTCGCAAGAGACCCAGTACTTC. The V call is TRBV11-3, the J call TRBJ2-5; a weak D match, TRBD1 (6 bases). The CDR3 sequence is 16 residues long. Germline V gene lookup returns CDR1 SGHNT and CDR2 YENEEA.

The CDR3 loop reads CSARDVQGRAYEQYF. The DNA for the CDR3 is TGCAGTGCTAGAGATGTTCAGGGAAGGGCCTACGAGCAGTACTTC. The chain employs TRBV20-1 and TRBJ2-4, with a weak D call TRBD1 (5 bases). The J call is uncertain, as TRBJ2-7 better fits the DNA end. In germline, CDR1 is DFQATT, CDR2 SNEGSKA (reference sequence). This CDR3 is built from 15 residues.

The chain employs TRBV28 and TRBJ2-7, with TRBD1 as a possible D gene (6 bases). Germline CDR1 MDHEN, CDR2 SYDVKM. Trimming removed 6 bases from V and 2 bases from J, with 14 bases in between. CDR3 length: 14 amino acids. CDR3 protein: CASRHPGQPYEQYF. The CDR3 DNA is TGTGCCAGCAGACATCCTGGACAGCCCTACGAGCAGTACTTC.

This clonotype was found a few times. This sequence joins TRBV7-9 and TRBJ2-5; D might be TRBD2 (5 bases). CDR1 SEHNR and CDR2 FQNEAQ come from the germline V gene (reference sequence). V shed 4 bases and J shed 3 bases, with 12 bases lying between them. CDR3 length: 14 amino acids. CDR3 in DNA: TGTGCCAGCAGCTCAGGAGTGAGGGAAGAGACCCAGTACTTC. Translated: CASSSGVREETQYF.

The CDR3 here is CASGLTSGANEQFF. The CDR3 DNA reads as TGTGCTAGTGGTTTGACTAGCGGGGCTAATGAGCAGTTCTTC. The chain joins TRBV12-5 to TRBJ2-1; the match to TRBD2 covers 10 bases. The V gene end was trimmed by 2 bases and the J gene end by 7 bases; junction bases not matched to a gene: 2. CDR1 is LGHNT and CDR2 is FRNRAP in the germline V gene. The CDR3 has 14 amino acids.

The rearrangement uses TRBV29-1 and TRBJ2-5; 10 bases are a match to TRBD2. Germline trimming cut 5 bases from V and 5 bases from J; bases unmatched to any gene: 8. Germline V gives CDR1 SQVTM, CDR2 ANQGSEA. The CDR3 sequence is 14 residues long. In DNA, the CDR3 is TGCAGCGTTTTCCCTAGCGGGAGACTTGAGACCCAGTACTTC. Translating it yields CSVFPSGRLETQYF.

This clonotype was seen a handful of times. The chain recombines TRBV15 with TRBJ2-7, with TRBD2 identical over 11 bases. Unmatched junction bases numbered 4, after V lost 4 bases and J lost 2 bases. CDR1 is LNHNV, CDR2 YYDKDF, per germline (reference sequence). CDR3 length equals 15 residues. CDR3 DNA sequence: TGTGCCACCAGCATAAGACTAGCGGGGACCTACGAGCAGTACTTC. Translated, it gives CATSIRLAGTYEQYF.

This sequence joins TRBV20-1 and TRBJ1-4; possible D gene TRBD1, 5 bases. The CDR3 has 15 amino acids. Germline V CDR1 and CDR2: DFQATT, SNEGSKA (reference sequence). The V end lost 5 bases, the J end lost 4 bases, and 17 bases lay between the germline ends. The CDR3 loop is CSAPDSGSSNEKLFF. CDR3 nucleotide sequence: TGCAGTGCTCCGGACTCAGGGTCAAGTAATGAAAAACTGTTTTTT.

This clonotype was observed a handful of times. This sequence joins TRBV7-8 and TRBJ1-4; D gene unclear. V was shortened by 1 base and J by 5 bases, with 8 bases between the two germline ends. The CDR3 spans 14 residues. Germline CDR1 is SGHVS and CDR2 is FQNEAQ. For the CDR3, the DNA is TGTGCCAGCAGCTTAGTAGGAGCGAATGAAAAACTGTTTTTT. The encoded protein is CASSLVGANEKLFF.

J is TRBJ2-7 and V is TRBV12-3 or TRBV12-4; no clear D gene. The CDR3 is made up of 13 amino acids. V lost 5 bases and J 2 bases, leaving 10 bases between the germline ends. The CDR3 DNA reads TGTGCCAGCAGTCGCGCGCAAGCCTACGAGCAGTACTTC. This codes for CASSRAQAYEQYF.

This clonotype was seen a single time. The chain carries TRBV10-3 and TRBJ2-7, with a possible D match to TRBD1 (6 bases). The end of the DNA fits TRBJ2-5 better, so the J call may be wrong. Germline-derived CDR1 and CDR2 are ENHRY and SYGVKD. CDR3 length equals 13 residues. CDR3 DNA sequence: TGTGCCATTAACAGGGACGGTCAAGAGACCCAGTACTTC. This codes for CAINRDGQETQYF.

The gene calls are TRBV6-2 or TRBV6-3 and TRBJ2-5, with a tentative D call TRBD2 (6 bases). Trimming removed 8 bases at V and 0 bases at J, with 16 bases between. The CDR3 extends over 15 amino acids. Germline V gene data show CDR1 as MNHEY and CDR2 as SVGEGT. In DNA form, the CDR3 reads TGTGCCAGCGGCTCGGCGGAGGGGTACCAAGAGACCCAGTACTTC. Amino acids: CASGSAEGYQETQYF.

The V gene is TRBV6-6, the J gene TRBJ2-5; 10 nucleotides align to TRBD2. The DNA end favors TRBJ2-7, so the J call may be wrong. The CDR3 covers 15 residues. CDR1 MNHNY and CDR2 SVGAGI come from the germline V gene (reference sequence). CDR3 DNA sequence: TGTGCCAGCAGCGACTCCCCTAGCGGGAGAGACGAGCAGTACTTC. Amino acids: CASSDSPSGRDEQYF.

This clonotype was detected a few times. This chain uses TRBV7-2 with TRBJ2-7; tentatively, D is TRBD2 (6 bases). Germline V gene sequence: CDR1 SGHTA, CDR2 FQGNSA. V lost 5 bases, J lost 3 bases, and 17 bases lay in between. CDR3 length equals 15 residues. The CDR3 nucleotides are TGTGCCAGCAGCCTGGGGACTCGCACCGTCTACGAGCAGTACTTC. This codes for CASSLGTRTVYEQYF.

To note about this clonotype: A junction boundary mismatches the germline segment, possibly from a read error. J is TRBJ2-1 and V is TRBV7-2, with D tentatively TRBD1 or TRBD2 (5 bases each). The CDR3 is 14 residues long. Germline CDR1 reads SGHTA; CDR2 reads FQGNSA. CDR3 DNA: TGTGTCAGCAGTCCGGGACGTATCGGCAATGAGCAGTTCTTC. This encodes CVSSPGRIGNEQFF. Filled out from reference TRBV7-2 and TRBJ2-1, the complete variable domain reads GAGVSQSPSNKVTEKGKDVELRCDPISGHTALYWYRQSLGQGLEFLIYFQGNSAPDKSGLPSDRFSAERTGGSVSTLTIQRTQQEDSAVYLCVSSPGRIGNEQFFGPGTRLTVL.

This clonotype was found a few times. The chain has TRBV15 and TRBJ2-1; 15 nucleotides line up with TRBD2. Per the germline V gene, CDR1 is LNHNV and CDR2 is YYDKDF (reference sequence). The CDR3 runs to 16 residues. Trimming at V came to 4 bases and at J to 7 bases, leaving 5 bases not matched to a gene. As DNA, the CDR3 is TGTGCCACCAGCACCGGACTAGCGGGAGGGCCAAATGAGCAGTTCTTC. Translated, it gives CATSTGLAGGPNEQFF.

This clonotype has more than one count but fewer than ten. The rearrangement uses TRBV7-2 and TRBJ2-7, with D possibly TRBD1 on 6 matching bases. CDR1 and CDR2 (germline): SGHTA, FQGNSA. CDR3 length equals 16 residues. Between the trimmed V and J ends, which lost 1 base and 1 base, there was a span of 14 bases. The CDR3 spells CASSLDTGTYSYEQYF. CDR3 sequence (DNA): TGTGCCAGCAGCTTAGATACCGGGACATATTCCTACGAGCAGTACTTC.

A word on this clonotype: A much larger clone lies a single base off, so this may be a read error. CDR3 sequence (DNA): TGTGCCAGCATTTACTACAATGAGCAGTTCTTC. Its protein is CASIYYNEQFF. The rearrangement joins TRBV2 to TRBJ2-1; no firm D call. Trimming shortened V by 7 bases and J by 3 bases, and 4 bases separated the two germline ends. Germline V gene sequence: CDR1 SNHLY, CDR2 FYNNEI. The CDR3 is 11 residues long.

At least ten counts were recorded for this clonotype. The V and J genes are TRBV6-1 and TRBJ2-5; 9 bases are a match to TRBD1. V dropped 8 bases and J dropped 3; count of bases not matched to a gene: 4. Germline V gene lookup returns CDR1 MNHNS and CDR2 SASEGT. The CDR3 is 13 residues long. CDR3 region: CASRWTGEETQYF. The CDR3, as DNA: TGTGCCAGCCGCTGGACAGGGGAAGAGACCCAGTACTTC.

The CDR3 region is CASKGRENYNEQFF. CDR3 coding DNA: TGTGCCAGCAAGGGGCGGGAGAATTACAATGAGCAGTTCTTC. The rearrangement joins TRBV2 to TRBJ2-1; the match to TRBD2 covers 7 bases. CDR3 length equals 14 residues. The J segment lost 4 bases and the V segment lost 7 bases, leaving 7 bases of the junction unmatched. Germline values: CDR1 SNHLY, CDR2 FYNNEI. The variable domain in full, completed from reference TRBV2 and TRBJ2-1, reads EPEVTQTPSHQVTQMGQEVILRCVPISNHLYFYWYRQILGQKVEFLVSFYNNEISEKSEIFDDQFSVERPDGSNFTLKIRSTKLEDSAMYFCASKGRENYNEQFFGPGTRLTVL.

The chain uses TRBV30 and TRBJ1-2; D is possibly TRBD1 (5 bases). The V and J ends lost 4 bases and 2 bases respectively, with 8 bases between them. Germline V CDR1 and CDR2: GTSNPN, SVGIG (reference sequence). This CDR3 has 12 amino acids. The CDR3 nucleotides read TGTGCCTGGAAAGGGGCGAACTATGGCTACACCTTC. Translating it yields CAWKGANYGYTF.